This T cell receptor (beta chain) is from a study of T cells in Graves' hyperthyroidism and ophthalmopathy. RNA transcripts provided the source from which TCR beta CDR3 regions were amplified. An initial round of RT-PCR targeting the TCR CDR3 relied on the HTBI primer set. MiXCR, applied by TCRdb to the multiplex PCR reads, yields one record per CDR3 protein. The data contain some 300,000 distinct CDR3 sequences, roughly 19% of them singletons. CDR1 KGHSH and CDR2 LQKENI come from the germline V gene. This CDR3 has 15 amino acids. V lost 1 base and J lost 6; bases outside the gene matches: 4. This clonotype occurred many times. The study based diagnoses on clinical symptoms, serum thyroxine and TRAb, thyroid ultrasound and orbital computed tomography. A roughly 9.7 ml volume of fresh peripheral blood provided the PBMCs.

The chain carries TRBV18 and TRBJ2-1; 9 bases map to TRBD1. This receptor was obtained from a man over 45 with Graves' ophthalmopathy. Material: blood. This chain's CDR3 is CASSPRDREFNEQFF. In DNA form, the CDR3 reads TGTGCCAGCTCACCACGGGACAGGGAGTTCAATGAGCAGTTCTTC.